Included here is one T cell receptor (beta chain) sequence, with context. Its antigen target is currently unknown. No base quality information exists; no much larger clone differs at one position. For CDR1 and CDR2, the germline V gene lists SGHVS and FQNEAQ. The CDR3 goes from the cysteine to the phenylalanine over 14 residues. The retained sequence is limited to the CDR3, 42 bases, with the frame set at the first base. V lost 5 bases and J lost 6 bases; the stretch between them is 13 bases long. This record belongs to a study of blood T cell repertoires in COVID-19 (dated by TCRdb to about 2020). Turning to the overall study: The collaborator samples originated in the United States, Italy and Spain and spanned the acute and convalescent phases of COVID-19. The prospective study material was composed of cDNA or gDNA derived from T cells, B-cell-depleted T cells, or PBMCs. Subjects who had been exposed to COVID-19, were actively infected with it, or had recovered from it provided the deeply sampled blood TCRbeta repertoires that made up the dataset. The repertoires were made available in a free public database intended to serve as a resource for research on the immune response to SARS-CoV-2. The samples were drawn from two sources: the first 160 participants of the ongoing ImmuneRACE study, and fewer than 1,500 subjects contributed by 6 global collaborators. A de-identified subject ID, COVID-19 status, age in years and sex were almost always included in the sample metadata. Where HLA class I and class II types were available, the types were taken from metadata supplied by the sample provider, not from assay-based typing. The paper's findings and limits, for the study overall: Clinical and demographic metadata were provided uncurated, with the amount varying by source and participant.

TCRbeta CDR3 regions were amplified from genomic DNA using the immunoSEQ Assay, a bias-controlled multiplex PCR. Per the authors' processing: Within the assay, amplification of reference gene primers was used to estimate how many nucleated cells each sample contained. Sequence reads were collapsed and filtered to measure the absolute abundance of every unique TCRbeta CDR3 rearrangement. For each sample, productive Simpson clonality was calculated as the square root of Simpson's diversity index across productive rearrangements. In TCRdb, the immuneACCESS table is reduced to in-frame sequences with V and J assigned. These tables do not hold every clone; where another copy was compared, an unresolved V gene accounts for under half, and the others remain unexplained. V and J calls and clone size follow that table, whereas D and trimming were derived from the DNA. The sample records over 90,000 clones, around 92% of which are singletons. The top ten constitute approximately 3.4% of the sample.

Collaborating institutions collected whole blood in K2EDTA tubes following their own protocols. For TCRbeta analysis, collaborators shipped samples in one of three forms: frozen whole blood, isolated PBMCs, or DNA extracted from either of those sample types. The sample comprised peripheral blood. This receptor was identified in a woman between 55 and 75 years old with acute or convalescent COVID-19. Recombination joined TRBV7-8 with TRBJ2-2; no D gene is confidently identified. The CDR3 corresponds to CASSQALAAGELFF. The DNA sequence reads TGTGCCAGCAGCCAAGCTCTCGCGGCCGGGGAGCTGTTTTTT.